This passage covers 27 T cell receptor beta chains from one sample sequenced in a study of T cells in localized non-small cell lung cancer. Libraries were prepared by immunoSEQ multiplex PCR; TCRdb keeps only in-frame clonotypes and omits some of them. The repertoire holds around 10,000 clones, with roughly 77% as singletons. Sequenced here: peripheral blood, sampled before any cancer treatment. These TCRs come from a male donor aged 60 or over with stage I lung adenocarcinoma.

The rearrangement joins TRBV7-9 to TRBJ1-6, with 9 bases identical to TRBD1. With V trimmed by 8 bases and J by 6 bases, 5 bases remained unmatched. CDR3 length: 14 residues. Germline V CDR1 and CDR2: SEHNR, FQNEAQ (reference sequence). CDR3 loop: CASVPGQGNSPLHF. The CDR3 DNA is TGTGCCAGCGTCCCGGGACAGGGTAATTCACCCCTCCACTTT.

As to this clone: A junction boundary mismatches the germline segment, possibly from a read error. The chain recombines TRBV5-1 with TRBJ2-2, with D possibly matching TRBD1 (6 bases). From germline, CDR1 is SGHRS and CDR2 YFSETQ. This CDR3 has 12 amino acids. The CDR3 loop is CASHRDTGELLF. The CDR3 DNA sequence: TGCGCCAGCCACAGGGACACCGGGGAGCTGCTTTTT.

The J gene is TRBJ2-5, the V gene TRBV5-1; 12 bases are shared with TRBD1. CDR3 length: 16 amino acids. Germline-derived CDR1 and CDR2 are SGHRS and YFSETQ. V lost 3 bases, J lost 4 bases, and 7 bases stayed unmatched. CDR3 bases: TGCGCCAGCAGCTGGGGGACAGGGGGCCGGGGAGAGACCCAGTACTTC. Amino acid sequence: CASSWGTGGRGETQYF.

The rearrangement links TRBV6-5 to TRBJ1-1; no clear D. Germline lookup yields CDR1 MNHEY and CDR2 SVGAGI. This CDR3 comprises 14 residues. Trimming pared 4 bases from V and 0 bases from J, leaving 9 bases between. The CDR3 region has the DNA TGTGCCAGCAGTTTAAACAGATTGAACACTGAAGCTTTCTTT. Its protein product is CASSLNRLNTEAFF.

The V gene is TRBV18, the J gene TRBJ2-2; 12 positions agree with TRBD1. This CDR3 contains 16 residues. Losses at the gene ends were 6 bases for V and 4 bases for J; bases not matched to a gene: 6. Germline V gene lookup returns CDR1 KGHSH and CDR2 LQKENI. The CDR3 sequence is CASSRAGQGATGELFF. Here the CDR3 DNA reads TGTGCCAGCTCTCGAGCGGGACAGGGGGCCACCGGGGAGCTGTTTTTT.

The rearrangement joins TRBV11-2 to TRBJ1-2; weak D call: TRBD1 (5 bases). Looked up from germline, CDR1 is SGHAT and CDR2 is FQNNGV. Trimming left V 4 bases short and J 8 bases short, with 14 bases between. The CDR3 covers 13 residues. CDR3 in amino acids: CASSWLRDPGYTF. As DNA, the CDR3 is TGTGCCAGCAGCTGGCTCAGGGATCCGGGCTACACCTTC.

J is TRBJ1-1 and V is TRBV5-4, with 8 bases identical to TRBD1. V was clipped by 6 bases and J by 5 bases; unmatched bases: 12. In germline, CDR1 is SGHNT, CDR2 YYREEE (reference sequence). This CDR3 has 15 amino acids. CDR3 bases: TGTGCCAGCACCCTGGGGGCAGGGGGCTTTACTGAAGCTTTCTTT. Its translation: CASTLGAGGFTEAFF.

The chain has TRBV18 and TRBJ2-2, with D possibly TRBD1 on 6 matching bases. CDR3 size: 16 residues. Germline V gene data show CDR1 as KGHSH and CDR2 as LQKENI. Trimming pared 3 bases from V and 5 bases from J, leaving 16 bases between. The CDR3 nucleotides are TGTGCCAGCTCACCTCGAGGCAGGGGAGCAACCGGGGAGCTGTTTTTT. Its protein product is CASSPRGRGATGELFF.

This clone was seen once. The chain uses TRBV5-8 and TRBJ2-3; TRBD1 aligns across 9 bases. Trimming removed 2 bases from V and 6 bases from J; junction bases left unmatched: 4. This CDR3 has 14 amino acids. Germline loops: CDR1 SGHTS, CDR2 YDEGEE. The CDR3 nucleotides are TGTGCCAGCAGCTTATTTGGACAGGGGGATACGCAGTATTTT. Amino acid sequence: CASSLFGQGDTQYF.

The V gene is TRBV5-1, the J gene TRBJ2-1; possibly TRBD1 for D (6 bases). Trimming took off 3 bases at V and 1 base at J, with 8 bases between the two ends. Germline CDR1 and CDR2: SGHRS and YFSETQ. CDR3 size: 14 residues. The CDR3, as DNA: TGCGCCAGCAGCTCGGACAGTTCCTACAATGAGCAGTTCTTC. This encodes CASSSDSSYNEQFF.

The rearrangement joins TRBV6-1 to TRBJ1-2, with a weak D call TRBD1 (5 bases). The CDR3 covers 15 residues. Per germline, CDR1 MNHNS and CDR2 SASEGT. The germline V and J ends were trimmed by 10 bases and 4 bases, with 22 bases remaining between them. DNA of the CDR3: TGTGCCACAGCGGGACCTCCCCTTCCTCTCTATGGCTACACCTTC. Encoded protein: CATAGPPLPLYGYTF.

The chain uses TRBV18 and TRBJ1-3, with D perhaps matching TRBD1 (5 bases). The CDR3 spans 16 residues. Germline lookup yields CDR1 KGHSH and CDR2 LQKENI. Trimming cost V 3 bases and J 0 bases, with 12 bases left between them. CDR3 sequence reads: CASSPTRGNSGNTIYF. CDR3 nucleotide sequence: TGTGCCAGCTCACCGACGAGGGGCAACTCTGGAAACACCATATATTTT.

The gene calls are TRBV7-3 and TRBJ1-6; 7 bases align to TRBD1. Germline V gene sequence: CDR1 SGHTA, CDR2 FQGTGA. V dropped 2 bases and J dropped 14; count of bases not matched to a gene: 9. The CDR3 spans 14 residues. CDR3 bases: TGTGCCAGCAGCTTAGGGACACAGGGGTCGACCCTCCACTTT. Protein sequence: CASSLGTQGSTLHF.

This clone appeared once. The sample has other DNA sequences that encode this CDR3 too. This rearrangement joins TRBV4-1 to TRBJ1-6, with TRBD1 identical over 8 bases. The CDR3 loop spans 18 amino acids. V trimming: 1 base; J trimming: 9 bases; junction bases outside the gene matches: 14. The germline gives CDR1 MGHRA, CDR2 YSYEKL. In DNA form, the CDR3 reads TGCGCCAGCAGCCAAGGGGGCAGGGGGCGACGGGGGGGTTCACCCCTCCACTTT. Protein: CASSQGGRGRRGGSPLHF.

The V gene is TRBV4-3, the J gene TRBJ1-1; D call uncertain. The CDR3 totals 14 residues. In germline, CDR1 is LGHNA, CDR2 YSLEER. V dropped 6 bases and J dropped 3 bases, with 14 bases sitting between them. CDR3 nucleotide sequence: TGCGCCAGCAGTAACGTGAGGCTGGACACTGAAGCTTTCTTT. This gives the protein CASSNVRLDTEAFF.

The rearrangement uses TRBV19 and TRBJ1-4; D call uncertain. The germline V and J ends were trimmed by 9 bases and 7 bases, with 21 bases remaining between them. The CDR3 loop spans 15 amino acids. Germline V gene sequence: CDR1 LNHDA, CDR2 SQIVND (reference sequence). CDR3 in amino acids: CARVGPSGVGEKLFF. The DNA for the CDR3 is TGTGCCAGAGTTGGTCCCAGCGGGGTTGGTGAAAAACTGTTTTTT.

The chain links TRBV4-1 to TRBJ1-3; no clear D gene. This CDR3 is built from 15 residues. Germline V gene sequence: CDR1 MGHRA, CDR2 YSYEKL. Trimming took off 4 bases at V and 0 bases at J, with 10 bases between the two ends. The CDR3: CASSRVVGSGNTIYF. Written as DNA, the CDR3 is TGCGCCAGCAGCCGGGTCGTCGGCTCTGGAAACACCATATATTTT.

The V gene is TRBV7-2, the J gene TRBJ2-7; D gene uncertain. The CDR3 loop spans 14 amino acids. The V and J ends lost 2 bases and 2 bases respectively, with 10 bases between them. Germline loops: CDR1 SGHTA, CDR2 FQGNSA. The CDR3 reads CASSLLNHAYEQYF. CDR3 coding DNA: TGTGCCAGCAGCTTACTTAACCACGCCTACGAGCAGTACTTC.

The chain links TRBV7-6 to TRBJ2-3, with 7 positions matching TRBD2. Looked up from germline, CDR1 is SGHVS and CDR2 is FNYEAQ. The CDR3 has 17 residues. After removal of 5 bases from V and 3 bases from J, the junction contained 14 bases not matched to a gene. In DNA form, the CDR3 reads TGTGCCAGCAGCCGCAGCAGCGGGGAGGTTAGGACAGATACGCAGTATTTT. Its protein product is CASSRSSGEVRTDTQYF.

The sample holds one count of this clone. This rearrangement joins TRBV6-5 to TRBJ2-7; D may match TRBD1 or TRBD2 (5 bases each). Trimming stripped 6 bases from V and 3 bases from J, with 18 bases between. This CDR3 is 15 amino acids long. Germline lookup yields CDR1 MNHEY and CDR2 SVGAGI. Here the CDR3 DNA reads TGTGCCAGCAGGTCCCAGGTTGGGGGATACTACGAGCAGTACTTC. Its protein is CASRSQVGGYYEQYF.

The chain recombines TRBV11-2 with TRBJ1-1; D gene ambiguous. Germline V CDR1 and CDR2: SGHAT, FQNNGV. The CDR3 has 14 residues. Trimming removed 0 bases from V and 1 base from J, with 6 bases in between. As DNA, the CDR3 is TGTGCCAGCAGCTTAGATCCCAGGAACACTGAAGCTTTCTTT. This sequence encodes CASSLDPRNTEAFF.

The chain links TRBV15 to TRBJ1-5, with D tentatively TRBD1 (5 bases). The CDR3 covers 15 residues. V lost 8 bases and J lost 0, with 14 bases in between. Germline-derived CDR1 and CDR2 are LNHNV and YYDKDF (reference sequence). CDR3 DNA sequence: TGTGCCACCGGCGGGGCGGATCATAGCAATCAGCCCCAGCATTTT. Encoded protein: CATGGADHSNQPQHF.

The CDR3 is CASSLAGQGVGETQYF. CDR3 nucleotides: TGCGCCAGCAGCTTGGCGGGCCAGGGGGTGGGAGAGACCCAGTACTTC. The V gene is TRBV5-1, the J gene TRBJ2-5, with 7 positions matching TRBD1. Trimming cost V 0 bases and J 4 bases; bases outside gene matches: 9. Looked up from germline, CDR1 is SGHRS and CDR2 is YFSETQ. The CDR3 is 16 amino acids.

The genes are TRBV4-3 and TRBJ1-1, with D hard to call. V was trimmed by 3 bases and J by 12 bases, leaving 17 bases between them. Germline V gives CDR1 LGHNA, CDR2 YSLEER. The CDR3 contains 13 residues. DNA for the CDR3: TGCGCCAGCAGCCAGGAGATGCCAGCCCCGACTTTCTTT. As protein: CASSQEMPAPTFF.

This chain links TRBV18 with TRBJ2-1; 9 positions agree with TRBD1. The CDR3 spans 17 residues. Germline CDR1 and CDR2: KGHSH and LQKENI. The trim removed 2 bases at V and 14 bases at J, leaving 19 bases unmatched. The CDR3 region has the DNA TGTGCCAGCTCACCAGGGACAGGGCTTGTTCCGGGGCGGTCGGAGTTCTTC. Translating gives CASSPGTGLVPGRSEFF.

The sample holds one count of this clone. V is TRBV5-1 and J is TRBJ2-1, with 11 bases lining up with TRBD1. The CDR3 is made up of 15 amino acids. Per germline, CDR1 SGHRS and CDR2 YFSETQ. The V segment lost 4 bases and the J segment 6 bases; nucleotides outside the gene matches: 6. The DNA for the CDR3 is TGCGCCAGCAGCATGGGACAGGGGGTGTTCAATGAGCAGTTCTTC. Protein: CASSMGQGVFNEQFF.

The chain joins TRBV7-3 to TRBJ1-6; D might be TRBD1 (5 bases). Trimming removed 2 bases from V and 13 bases from J, with 15 bases in between. The CDR3 consists of 14 residues. Germline values: CDR1 SGHTA, CDR2 FQGTGA. This chain's CDR3 is CASSLGGDSAPLHF. As DNA, the CDR3 is TGTGCCAGCAGCTTAGGGGGGGATTCGGCTCCCCTCCACTTT.